Here is one T cell receptor beta chain with its context. The V and J ends lost 5 bases and 4 bases respectively, with 6 bases between them. Germline lookup yields CDR1 SGHAT and CDR2 FQNNGV. CDR3 size: 12 residues. The data are from a study of blood T cell repertoires in COVID-19. Study information: Researchers got acute and convalescent COVID-19 samples from the United States, Italy and Spain. Sample material is recorded as cDNA or gDNA derived from T cells, B-cell-depleted T cells, or PBMCs.

Participants' reported clinical history set cohort assignment. During the 2 weeks before they entered the study, exposed participants had met someone with a PCR-confirmed or clinician-diagnosed COVID-19 case. Profiling relied on immunoSEQ multiplex PCR, and the TCRdb table lists in-frame clones only, not all of them. This table holds around 400,000 clones, about 88% found once. The rearrangement links TRBV11-2 to TRBJ1-3, with no clear D. The TCR sequence derives from a woman under 30 who had been exposed to COVID-19. Sequencing was performed on PBMCs or T cells enriched from blood (not recorded which). CDR3 amino acids: CASSPGGNTIYF. CDR3 bases: TGTGCCAGCAGCCCCGGGGGAAACACCATATATTTT.